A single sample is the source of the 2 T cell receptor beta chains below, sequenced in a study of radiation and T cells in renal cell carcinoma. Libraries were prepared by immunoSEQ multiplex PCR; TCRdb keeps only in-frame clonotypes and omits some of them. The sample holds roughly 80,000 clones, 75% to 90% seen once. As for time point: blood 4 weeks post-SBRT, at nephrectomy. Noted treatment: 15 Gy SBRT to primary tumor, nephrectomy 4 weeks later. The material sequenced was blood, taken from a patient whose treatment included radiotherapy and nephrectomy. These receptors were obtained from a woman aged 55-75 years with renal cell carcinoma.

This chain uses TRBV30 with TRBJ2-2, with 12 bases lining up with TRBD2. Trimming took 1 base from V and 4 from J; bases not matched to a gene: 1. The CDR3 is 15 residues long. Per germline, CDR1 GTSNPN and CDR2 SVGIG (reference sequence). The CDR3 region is CAWSASGRGTGELFF. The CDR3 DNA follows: TGTGCCTGGAGTGCTAGCGGGAGGGGCACCGGGGAGCTGTTTTTT.

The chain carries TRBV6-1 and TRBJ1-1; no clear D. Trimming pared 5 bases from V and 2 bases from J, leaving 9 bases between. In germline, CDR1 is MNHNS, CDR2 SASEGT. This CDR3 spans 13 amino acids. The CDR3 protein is CASSTGRNTEAFF. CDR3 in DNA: TGTGCCAGCAGTACCGGACGCAACACTGAAGCTTTCTTT.